The next 22 T cell receptor beta chains were all read from a single sample in a study of blood T cell repertoires in COVID-19. Libraries were prepared by immunoSEQ multiplex PCR; TCRdb keeps only in-frame clonotypes and omits some of them. The profile covers under 90,000 clones, with approximately 80% appearing a single time and about an eighth taken by the ten largest. Sequencing was done on a sample of peripheral blood. The receptors were gathered from a human donor in a cohort sampled during active COVID-19.

V is TRBV5-5 and J is TRBJ2-3; 12 bases match TRBD2. V shed 0 bases and J 4 bases; nucleotides not matched to a gene: 3. The CDR3 is 16 amino acids. Germline CDR1 SGHKS, CDR2 YYEKEE (reference sequence). The CDR3 DNA is TGTGCCAGCAGCTTGGCCACTAGCGGGGGGCCAGATACGCAGTATTTT. This translates into CASSLATSGGPDTQYF.

CDR3: CASSLGRGRAGETQYF. The CDR3 DNA follows: TGTGCCAGCAGCCTAGGGCGAGGCAGGGCAGGGGAGACCCAGTACTTC. The chain carries TRBV11-3 and TRBJ2-5; maybe TRBD1 (5 bases). The germline V gene encodes CDR1 SGHNT and CDR2 YENEEA. V lost 5 bases, J lost 5 bases, and 21 bases lay in between. CDR3 length: 16 residues.

The chain has TRBV11-2 and TRBJ1-1, with 10 bases that match TRBD1. Germline V lookup: CDR1 SGHAT, CDR2 FQNNGV. Germline trimming cut 4 bases from V and 1 base from J; bases unmatched to any gene: 3. The CDR3 contains 15 residues. Here the CDR3 reads CASSWRTGGNTEAFF. CDR3 bases: TGTGCCAGCAGCTGGAGGACAGGGGGGAACACTGAAGCTTTCTTT.

This chain links TRBV7-2 with TRBJ1-6; maybe TRBD1 (6 bases). Germline CDR1 reads SGHTA; CDR2 reads FQGNSA. The germline V and J ends were trimmed by 0 bases and 3 bases, with 12 bases remaining between them. The CDR3 totals 17 residues. This CDR3 is CASSLARTALYNSPLHF. The CDR3 DNA reads TGTGCCAGCAGCTTAGCTCGGACAGCTCTCTATAATTCACCCCTCCACTTT.

V and J are TRBV2 and TRBJ1-2; TRBD1 might be the D (6 bases). The CDR3 is 11 amino acids. Per germline, CDR1 SNHLY and CDR2 FYNNEI. Trimming cost V 6 bases and J 7 bases, with 9 bases left between them. For the CDR3, the DNA is TGTGCCAGCAGAGCAGGGGCTGGCTACACCTTC. It is translated as CASRAGAGYTF.

The rearrangement uses TRBV3-1 (or the pseudogene TRBV3-2) and TRBJ2-7; 7 positions agree with TRBD1. V was pared by 0 bases and J by 2 bases, with 7 bases of the junction left unmatched. CDR3 length equals 16 residues. Germline CDR1 reads LGHDT; CDR2 reads YNNKEL (reference sequence). DNA for the CDR3: TGTGCCAGCAGCCAAGAATCGACAGGGTTGCCCTACGAGCAGTACTTC. Translation gives CASSQESTGLPYEQYF.

The V and J genes are TRBV9 and TRBJ2-3; D is perhaps TRBD1 (5 bases). Germline CDR1 is SGDLS and CDR2 is YYNGEE. The V and J ends lost 3 bases and 5 bases respectively, with 13 bases between them. CDR3 length: 14 residues. In DNA form, the CDR3 reads TGTGCCAGCAGCGCCCCCCTGGGGCTAGATACGCAGTATTTT. This translates into CASSAPLGLDTQYF.

This clone came up a few times. This chain joins TRBV7-8 and TRBJ2-2; weak D call: TRBD1 (6 bases). Germline V gene lookup returns CDR1 SGHVS and CDR2 FQNEAQ. V dropped 8 bases and J dropped 0 bases, with 13 bases sitting between them. The CDR3 loop spans 15 amino acids. Here the CDR3 reads CASLPGTTNTGELFF. For the CDR3, the DNA is TGTGCCAGCCTTCCCGGGACAACGAACACCGGGGAGCTGTTTTTT.

The chain joins TRBV9 to TRBJ2-1, with D tentatively TRBD2 (5 bases). This CDR3 region has 12 residues. The germline V and J ends were trimmed by 4 bases and 9 bases, with 11 bases remaining between them. Germline-derived CDR1 and CDR2 are SGDLS and YYNGEE. This CDR3 is CASSPGLTEQFF. CDR3 coding DNA: TGTGCCAGCAGCCCTGGACTGACTGAGCAGTTCTTC.

The chain has TRBV5-1 and TRBJ2-5, with 9 nucleotides matching TRBD2. CDR1 SGHRS and CDR2 YFSETQ come from the germline V gene. J was trimmed by 5 bases and V by 4 bases; bases with no gene match: 9. The CDR3 extends over 15 amino acids. CDR3 nucleotides: TGCGCCAGCAGCCTCCGGGCGGGGGGGCAGGAGACCCAGTACTTC. Amino acid sequence: CASSLRAGGQETQYF. The full variable domain, with the rest looked up from reference TRBV5-1 and TRBJ2-5, is KAGVTQTPRYLIKTRGQQVTLSCSPISGHRSVSWYQQTPGQGLQFLFEYFSETQRNKGNFPGRFSGRQFSNSRSEMNVSTLELGDSALYLCASSLRAGGQETQYFGPGTRLLVL.

This clone has a single count. This chain joins TRBV28 and TRBJ2-7; D might be TRBD1 (6 bases). Germline-derived CDR1 and CDR2 are MDHEN and SYDVKM. This CDR3 is 14 amino acids long. Deletions cut 2 bases from V and 2 bases from J, with 10 bases between. The CDR3: CASSLTHRAYEQYF. CDR3 nucleotides: TGTGCCAGCAGTTTAACCCACAGGGCCTACGAGCAGTACTTC.

J is TRBJ2-7 and V is TRBV6-6, with D perhaps matching TRBD2 (5 bases). V was cut by 6 bases and J by 11 bases, with 23 bases left in between. This CDR3 contains 14 residues. Germline CDR1 and CDR2: MNHNY and SVGAGI (reference sequence). The CDR3 DNA sequence: TGTGCCAGCAGCGTACGGCAACCGCGGGCTGTTAAGTACTTC. Translated: CASSVRQPRAVKYF.

On this clone itself: It is unclear where the CDR3 begins or ends on the DNA, so no DNA is shown, and the CDR3 is as TCRdb lists it. This rearrangement joins TRBV6-6 to TRBJ1-2; the table's D call, TRBD1, was not checked against the DNA. From germline, CDR1 is MNHNY and CDR2 SVGAGI (reference sequence). Both ends counted, the CDR3 spans 11 residues. The CDR3 loop reads CASSFGQGTTF.

The rearrangement links TRBV15 to TRBJ1-2; TRBD1 agrees at 12 bases. V was clipped by 0 bases and J by 8 bases; unmatched bases: 7. The CDR3 is made up of 16 amino acids. The V gene's germline CDR1 is LNHNV and CDR2 YYDKDF (reference sequence). This CDR3 is CATSRELGQGARGYTF. CDR3 coding DNA: TGTGCCACCAGCAGAGAACTGGGACAGGGGGCTCGGGGCTACACCTTC.

This clone has only a few counts. The chain has TRBV19 and TRBJ1-1; D unclear. V was shortened by 8 bases and J by 1 base, with 8 bases between the two germline ends. Looked up from germline, CDR1 is LNHDA and CDR2 is SQIVND (reference sequence). The CDR3 has 12 residues. Here the CDR3 DNA reads TGTGCCAGTCGGCCGGGGAACACTGAAGCTTTCTTT. Amino acid sequence: CASRPGNTEAFF. The full variable domain, its missing parts supplied by reference TRBV19 and TRBJ1-1, is DGGITQSPKYLFRKEGQNVTLSCEQNLNHDAMYWYRQDPGQGLRLIYYSQIVNDFQKGDIAEGYSVSREKKESFPLTVTSAQKNPTAFYLCASRPGNTEAFFGQGTRLTVV.

This clone was counted ten times or more. An end of the junction does not agree with germline; a read error may underlie this. This chain connects TRBV30 to TRBJ2-3, with 7 positions matching TRBD1. The germline gives CDR1 GTSNPN, CDR2 SVGIG (reference sequence). This CDR3 comprises 14 residues. CDR3 nucleotides: TGTGCCTGGAGTGGAAAAACCCGGGACAGACCTCTTAATTTT. It codes for CAWSGKTRDRPLNF.

The J gene is TRBJ1-5, the V gene TRBV7-8; 10 bases fit TRBD1. J gave up 4 bases and V 1 base, and 1 base lay outside the gene matches. Germline lookup yields CDR1 SGHVS and CDR2 FQNEAQ. The CDR3 contains 15 residues. DNA for the CDR3: TGTGCCAGCAGCTTAGGGGACAGGGGTAATCAGCCCCAGCATTTT. As protein: CASSLGDRGNQPQHF.

J is TRBJ2-6 and V is TRBV7-9, with a tentative D call TRBD1 (5 bases). With 1 base removed from V and 2 bases from J, the gap between germline ends came to 15 bases. This CDR3 spans 18 amino acids. The germline CDR1 and CDR2 sequences are SEHNR and FQNEAQ (reference sequence). CDR3 sequence reads: CASSLVRSGWAGANVLTF. As DNA, the CDR3 is TGTGCCAGCAGCTTAGTTCGGTCAGGGTGGGCTGGGGCCAACGTCCTGACTTTC.

The V and J genes are TRBV6-5 and TRBJ2-7, with 13 bases aligning to TRBD2. The germline V gene encodes CDR1 MNHEY and CDR2 SVGAGI. This CDR3 comprises 15 residues. J was trimmed by 4 bases and V by 6 bases; bases with no gene match: 6. In DNA, the CDR3 is TGTGCCAGCAGACGGACTAGCGGGGGAAATTACGAGCAGTACTTC. The encoded protein is CASRRTSGGNYEQYF.

J is TRBJ1-5 and V is TRBV28, with 7 bases that match TRBD1. Germline CDR1 reads MDHEN; CDR2 reads SYDVKM. Trimming took 5 bases from V and 2 from J; bases not matched to a gene: 12. CDR3 length: 17 residues. The CDR3 spells CASSHPRTGIRNQPQHF. The DNA of the CDR3 is TGTGCCAGCAGTCACCCCCGGACAGGTATTCGCAATCAGCCCCAGCATTTT.

The V gene is TRBV7-2, the J gene TRBJ2-2, with 8 bases aligning to TRBD2. CDR1 and CDR2 from the germline V gene are SGHTA and FQGNSA. This CDR3 is built from 14 residues. V dropped 7 bases and J dropped 7; count of bases not matched to a gene: 8. The CDR3: CASTTRGGSGELFF. The CDR3 DNA sequence: TGTGCCAGCACCACCCGGGGGGGCAGCGGGGAGCTGTTTTTT.

The V call is TRBV4-1, the J call TRBJ2-3; 7 bases fit TRBD1. The CDR3 sequence is 16 residues long. V gave up 0 bases and J gave up 5 bases; unmatched junction bases: 8. The germline CDR1 and CDR2 sequences are MGHRA and YSYEKL. The CDR3 DNA reads TGCGCCAGCAGCCAAGATCGGGACAGCCGAGGAGATACGCAGTATTTT. Encoded protein: CASSQDRDSRGDTQYF.